The 16 T cell receptor beta chains below were found in one sample sequenced in a study of blood T cell repertoires in COVID-19. The table came from immunoSEQ multiplex PCR; TCRdb's copy has only in-frame clones and leaves some out. The sample has roughly 250,000 clones, over 70% seen once. The sample comprised peripheral blood. The receptors were sampled from a man in his forties with active or convalescent COVID-19.

The V and J genes are TRBV7-2 and TRBJ1-2, with a possible D match to TRBD1 (5 bases). V was trimmed by 5 bases and J by 6 bases, leaving 7 bases between them. Germline-derived CDR1 and CDR2 are SGHTA and FQGNSA. The CDR3 consists of 11 residues. CDR3 region: CASSQGDGYTF. For the CDR3, the DNA is TGTGCCAGCAGCCAGGGTGATGGCTACACCTTC.

This clone turned up a few times. The chain joins TRBV5-1 to TRBJ1-4, with 10 positions matching TRBD1. With V trimmed by 4 bases and J by 3 bases, 9 bases remained unmatched. Germline assignment: CDR1 SGHRS and CDR2 YFSETQ. This CDR3 spans 17 amino acids. The CDR3 DNA reads as TGCGCCAGCAGCGGGGGACAGGGGTTCTTCGCTAATGAAAAACTGTTTTTT. Its translation is CASSGGQGFFANEKLFF.

This clone was observed a few times. The J gene is TRBJ1-2, the V gene TRBV5-5, with no clear D. The ends were cut back, 3 bases at V and 0 bases at J, with 3 bases in the middle. CDR3 length: 12 residues. CDR1 is SGHKS and CDR2 is YYEKEE in the germline V gene (reference sequence). CDR3 sequence reads: CASSSTNYGYTF. The CDR3 DNA sequence: TGTGCCAGCAGCTCTACTAACTATGGCTACACCTTC.

This clone has more than one count but fewer than ten. The chain employs TRBV19 and TRBJ1-2; TRBD1 agrees at 8 bases. Germline V gives CDR1 LNHDA, CDR2 SQIVND (reference sequence). The J segment lost 7 bases and the V segment lost 4 bases, leaving 5 bases of the junction unmatched. The CDR3 consists of 13 residues. CDR3 in amino acids: CASSRGQGVGYTF. The DNA for the CDR3 is TGTGCCAGTAGTAGAGGACAGGGAGTTGGCTACACCTTC.

This chain links TRBV30 with TRBJ2-1; D ambiguous. Trimming took 3 bases from V and 4 from J, leaving 4 bases between them. The CDR3 is 11 residues long. Per germline, CDR1 GTSNPN and CDR2 SVGIG (reference sequence). In DNA form, the CDR3 reads TGTGCCTGGAGCTTGTACAATGAGCAGTTCTTC. The encoded protein is CAWSLYNEQFF.

The rearrangement uses TRBV5-1 and TRBJ2-7, with a tentative D call TRBD1 (6 bases). The CDR3 covers 15 residues. In germline, CDR1 is SGHRS, CDR2 YFSETQ. V gave up 1 base and J gave up 6 bases, with 17 bases separating them. CDR3 protein: CASSLLSGALGEQYF. CDR3 DNA: TGCGCCAGCAGCTTGTTGTCAGGGGCACTGGGCGAGCAGTACTTC.

This chain joins TRBV19 and TRBJ1-2; D might be TRBD1 (6 bases). The CDR3 length is 14 residues. Germline CDR1 and CDR2: LNHDA and SQIVND (reference sequence). V lost 4 bases, J lost 2 bases, and 11 bases lay in between. The CDR3 sequence is CASSTTTGNYGYTF. The CDR3, as DNA: TGTGCCAGTAGTACGACTACAGGGAACTATGGCTACACCTTC.

The chain couples TRBV3-1 (or the pseudogene TRBV3-2) to TRBJ1-1; D is undetermined. CDR1 and CDR2 (germline): LGHDT, YNNKEL (reference sequence). CDR3 size: 13 residues. V lost 2 bases and J 2 bases, leaving 6 bases between the germline ends. CDR3 protein: CASSQQYNTEAFF. CDR3 bases: TGTGCCAGCAGCCAACAGTACAACACTGAAGCTTTCTTT.

As for this clone: One end of the junction does not line up with germline, which may come from a read error. The gene calls are TRBV12-3 or TRBV12-4 and TRBJ2-2; D ambiguous. The CDR3 has 8 amino acids. In DNA form, the CDR3 reads TGCGTTCCCGGGGAGCTGTTTTTT. This encodes CVPGELFF.

The V and J genes are TRBV12-3 or TRBV12-4 and TRBJ1-2, with 7 bases aligning to TRBD1. V was pared by 4 bases and J by 8 bases, with 7 bases of the junction left unmatched. CDR3 length: 13 amino acids. In nucleotides, the CDR3 is TGTGCCAGCAGTTCCTCGACAGGGAGAGGCTACACCTTC. It is translated as CASSSSTGRGYTF.

The chain couples TRBV30 to TRBJ1-2; D not resolved. The CDR3 loop spans 14 amino acids. V was trimmed by 4 bases and J by 8 bases, leaving 20 bases between them. Germline CDR1 is GTSNPN and CDR2 is SVGIG (reference sequence). The CDR3 DNA reads TGTGCCTGGACCCCGATGGAGACCTCCGGGGGCTACACCTTC. Its translation is CAWTPMETSGGYTF.

This clone has only one observation. The chain employs TRBV6-5 and TRBJ1-1, with 10 bases fitting TRBD1. CDR1 is MNHEY and CDR2 is SVGAGI in the germline V gene. J lost 4 bases, V lost 4 bases, and 9 bases had no gene match. This CDR3 comprises 16 residues. In nucleotides, the CDR3 is TGTGCCAGCAGTTCCGCCAGACAGGGGGCGATCACTGAAGCTTTCTTT. Protein sequence: CASSSARQGAITEAFF.

The chain recombines TRBV4-3 with TRBJ2-3; TRBD2 is a possible D gene (6 bases). V lost 4 bases and J 1 base, leaving 12 bases between the germline ends. CDR3 length: 15 amino acids. CDR1 LGHNA and CDR2 YSLEER come from the germline V gene. CDR3 bases: TGCGCCAGCAGCCGTGGGGGGATGGGCACAGATACGCAGTATTTT. This codes for CASSRGGMGTDTQYF.

The genes are TRBV24-1 and TRBJ1-1; no firm D call. The CDR3 runs to 13 residues. Germline loops: CDR1 KGHDR, CDR2 SFDVKD. Trimming took 7 bases from V and 3 from J, leaving 11 bases between them. Here the CDR3 reads CATRPGEYTEAFF. The CDR3 region has the DNA TGTGCCACCAGACCTGGGGAGTACACTGAAGCTTTCTTT.

The rearrangement joins TRBV9 to TRBJ2-1; D is unclear. Trimming took 0 bases from V and 4 from J, leaving 14 bases between them. CDR3 length: 16 residues. Per germline, CDR1 SGDLS and CDR2 YYNGEE. The CDR3 DNA follows: TGTGCCAGCAGCGTAGGCGCGGCGGCCATTTACAATGAGCAGTTCTTC. Amino acids: CASSVGAAAIYNEQFF.

This rearrangement joins TRBV6-2 or TRBV6-3 to TRBJ2-2, with TRBD1 identical over 9 bases. The CDR3 is 15 amino acids. Trimming removed 5 bases from V and 1 base from J; junction bases left unmatched: 2. The germline gives CDR1 MNHEY, CDR2 SVGEGT. As DNA, the CDR3 is TGTGCCAGCAGTGGGGACAGGGTGAACACCGGGGAGCTGTTTTTT. Its translation is CASSGDRVNTGELFF.